This TCR beta chain stems from a study of shared clonotypes between healthy human individuals. Profiled with immunoSEQ multiplex PCR; TCRdb holds only in-frame clones, not every one. The sample yields some 630,000 clones, 90% to 97% seen once. Naive CD8 isolation took CD45RO-negative cells positively selected for CCR7 and excluded terminally differentiated effector memory CD45RA+ cells. The donors were all Caucasian adults (living in Nashville, Tennessee). General study points: Estimated clonotype richness was generally higher in naive than memory subsets.

On this clone: The antigen is undetermined.

In germline, CDR1 is LNHDA, CDR2 SQIVND (reference sequence). The CDR3 runs to 13 residues. The V end was cut by 5 bases, the J end by 6 bases, with 14 bases between. The chain joins TRBV19 to TRBJ2-7, with a possible D match to TRBD2 (6 bases). The receptor was isolated from a woman in her 30s in good health. Material: naive CD8+ T cells sorted from blood. This CDR3 is CASSPSLASEQYF. The CDR3 DNA follows: TGTGCCAGTAGTCCGTCGCTAGCGAGCGAGCAGTACTTC.